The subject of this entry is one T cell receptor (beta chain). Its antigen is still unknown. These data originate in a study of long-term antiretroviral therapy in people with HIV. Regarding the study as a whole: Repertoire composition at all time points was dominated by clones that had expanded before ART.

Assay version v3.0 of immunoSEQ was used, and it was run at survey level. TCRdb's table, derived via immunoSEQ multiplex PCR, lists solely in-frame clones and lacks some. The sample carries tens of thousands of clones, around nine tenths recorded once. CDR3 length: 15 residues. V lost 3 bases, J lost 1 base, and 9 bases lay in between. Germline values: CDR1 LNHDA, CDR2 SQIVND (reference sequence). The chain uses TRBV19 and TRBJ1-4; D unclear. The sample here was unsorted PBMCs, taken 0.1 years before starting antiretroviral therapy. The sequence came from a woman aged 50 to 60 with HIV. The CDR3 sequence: CASSIRRETNEKLFF. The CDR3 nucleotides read TGTGCCAGTAGTATCAGGAGGGAAACTAATGAAAAACTGTTTTTT. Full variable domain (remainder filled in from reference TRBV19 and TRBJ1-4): DGGITQSPKYLFRKEGQNVTLSCEQNLNHDAMYWYRQDPGQGLRLIYYSQIVNDFQKGDIAEGYSVSREKKESFPLTVTSAQKNPTAFYLCASSIRRETNEKLFFGSGTQLSVL.